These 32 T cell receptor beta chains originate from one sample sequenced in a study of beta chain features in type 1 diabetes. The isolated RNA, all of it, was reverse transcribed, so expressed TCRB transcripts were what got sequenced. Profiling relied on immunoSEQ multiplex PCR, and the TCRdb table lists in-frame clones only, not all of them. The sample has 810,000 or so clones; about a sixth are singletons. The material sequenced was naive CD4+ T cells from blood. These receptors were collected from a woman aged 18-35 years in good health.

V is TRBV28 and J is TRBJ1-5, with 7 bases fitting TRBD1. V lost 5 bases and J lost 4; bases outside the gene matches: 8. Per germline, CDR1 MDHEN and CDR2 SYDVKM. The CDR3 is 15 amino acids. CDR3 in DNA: TGTGCCAGCAGTCCCGAGGGGACAGCTAATCAGCCCCAGCATTTT. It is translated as CASSPEGTANQPQHF.

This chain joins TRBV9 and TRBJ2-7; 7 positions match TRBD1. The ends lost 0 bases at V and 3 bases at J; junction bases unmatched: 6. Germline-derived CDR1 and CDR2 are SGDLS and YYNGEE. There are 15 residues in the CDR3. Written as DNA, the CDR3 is TGTGCCAGCAGCGTAGGGTACAGGGGAAGCTACGAGCAGTACTTC. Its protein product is CASSVGYRGSYEQYF.

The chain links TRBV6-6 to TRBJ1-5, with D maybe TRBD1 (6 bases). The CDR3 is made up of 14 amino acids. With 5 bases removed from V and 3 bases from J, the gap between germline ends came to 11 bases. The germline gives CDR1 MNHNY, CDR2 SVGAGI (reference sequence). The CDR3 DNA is TGTGCCAGCAGTGACCGGGACAACAATCAGCCCCAGCATTTT. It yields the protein CASSDRDNNQPQHF.

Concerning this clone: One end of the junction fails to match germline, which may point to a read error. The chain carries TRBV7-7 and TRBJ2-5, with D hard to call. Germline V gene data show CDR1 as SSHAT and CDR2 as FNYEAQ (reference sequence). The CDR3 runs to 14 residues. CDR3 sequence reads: CASSLVGSGETQYF. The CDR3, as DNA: TGTGCTAGCAGCTTAGTGGGATCGGGAGAGACCCAGTACTTC.

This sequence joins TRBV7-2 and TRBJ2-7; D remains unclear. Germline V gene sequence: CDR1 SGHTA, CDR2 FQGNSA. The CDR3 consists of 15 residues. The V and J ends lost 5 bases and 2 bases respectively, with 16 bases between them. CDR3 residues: CASSPAVGLTYEQYF. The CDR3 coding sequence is TGTGCCAGCAGCCCCGCGGTCGGCCTTACCTACGAGCAGTACTTC. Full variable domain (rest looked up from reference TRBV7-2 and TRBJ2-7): GAGVSQSPSNKVTEKGKDVELRCDPISGHTALYWYRQSLGQGLEFLIYFQGNSAPDKSGLPSDRFSAERTGGSVSTLTIQRTQQEDSAVYLCASSPAVGLTYEQYFGPGTRLTVT.

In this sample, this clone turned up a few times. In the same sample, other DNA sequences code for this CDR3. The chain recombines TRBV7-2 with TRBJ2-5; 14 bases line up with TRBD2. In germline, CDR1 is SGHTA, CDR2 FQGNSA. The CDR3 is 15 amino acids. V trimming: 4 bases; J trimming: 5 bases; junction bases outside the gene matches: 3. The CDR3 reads CASSSWTSGRETQYF. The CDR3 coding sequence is TGTGCCAGCAGCTCCTGGACTAGCGGGAGGGAGACCCAGTACTTC. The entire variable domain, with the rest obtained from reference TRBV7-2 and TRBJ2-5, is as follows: GAGVSQSPSNKVTEKGKDVELRCDPISGHTALYWYRQSLGQGLEFLIYFQGNSAPDKSGLPSDRFSAERTGGSVSTLTIQRTQQEDSAVYLCASSSWTSGRETQYFGPGTRLLVL.

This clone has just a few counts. The CDR3 sequence: CASSRDFSNYGYTF. The DNA of the CDR3 is TGTGCCAGCAGCAGGGACTTTTCTAACTATGGCTACACCTTC. The genes are TRBV6-5 and TRBJ1-2, with D perhaps matching TRBD1 (5 bases). Trimming shortened V by 6 bases and J by 0 bases, and 11 bases separated the two germline ends. The CDR3 is 14 residues long. The germline CDR1 and CDR2 sequences are MNHEY and SVGAGI.

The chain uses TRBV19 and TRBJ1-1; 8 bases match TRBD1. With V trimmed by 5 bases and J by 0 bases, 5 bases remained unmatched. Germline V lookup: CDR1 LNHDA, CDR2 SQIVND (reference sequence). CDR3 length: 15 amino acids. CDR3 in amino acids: CASSVQGGMNTEAFF. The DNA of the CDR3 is TGTGCCAGTAGTGTACAGGGGGGTATGAACACTGAAGCTTTCTTT.

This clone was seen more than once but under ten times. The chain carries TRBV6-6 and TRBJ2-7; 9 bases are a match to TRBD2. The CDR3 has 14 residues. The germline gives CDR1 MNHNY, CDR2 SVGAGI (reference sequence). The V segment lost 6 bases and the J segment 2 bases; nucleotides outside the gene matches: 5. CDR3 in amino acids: CASSSREGTYEQYF. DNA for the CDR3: TGTGCCAGCAGCTCGCGGGAGGGGACCTACGAGCAGTACTTC.

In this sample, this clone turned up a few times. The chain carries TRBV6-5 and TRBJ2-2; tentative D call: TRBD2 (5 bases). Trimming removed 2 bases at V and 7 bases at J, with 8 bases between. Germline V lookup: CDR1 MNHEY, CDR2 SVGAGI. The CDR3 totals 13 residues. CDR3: CASSYGRFGELFF. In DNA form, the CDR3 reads TGTGCCAGCAGTTACGGGAGATTCGGGGAGCTGTTTTTT.

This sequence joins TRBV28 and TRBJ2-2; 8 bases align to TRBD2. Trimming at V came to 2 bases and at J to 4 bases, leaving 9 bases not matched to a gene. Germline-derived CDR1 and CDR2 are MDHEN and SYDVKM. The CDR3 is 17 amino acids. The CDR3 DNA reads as TGTGCCAGCAGTTTACCGGGACTAGTGGGAGTCACCGGGGAGCTGTTTTTT. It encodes CASSLPGLVGVTGELFF.

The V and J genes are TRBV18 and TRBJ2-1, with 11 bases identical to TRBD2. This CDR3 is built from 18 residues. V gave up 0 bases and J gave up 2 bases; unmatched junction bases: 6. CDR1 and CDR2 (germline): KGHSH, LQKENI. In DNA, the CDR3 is TGTGCCAGCTCACCACCTAGCGGGAGGGGGATTACCTACAATGAGCAGTTCTTC. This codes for CASSPPSGRGITYNEQFF. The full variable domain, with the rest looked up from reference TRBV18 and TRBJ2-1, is NAGVMQNPRHLVRRRGQEARLRCSPMKGHSHVYWYRQLPEEGLKFMVYLQKENIIDESGMPKERFSAEFPKEGPSILRIQQVVRGDSAAYFCASSPPSGRGITYNEQFFGPGTRLTVL.

The CDR3 coding sequence is TGTGCCAGCAGCAGGGACCGCCCAGGACTCTACGAGCAGTACTTC. It yields the protein CASSRDRPGLYEQYF. J is TRBJ2-7 and V is TRBV6-5, with D perhaps TRBD1 or TRBD2 (5 bases each). V lost 6 bases to trimming and J lost 3 bases, with 18 bases between them. Germline lookup yields CDR1 MNHEY and CDR2 SVGAGI. This CDR3 spans 15 amino acids.

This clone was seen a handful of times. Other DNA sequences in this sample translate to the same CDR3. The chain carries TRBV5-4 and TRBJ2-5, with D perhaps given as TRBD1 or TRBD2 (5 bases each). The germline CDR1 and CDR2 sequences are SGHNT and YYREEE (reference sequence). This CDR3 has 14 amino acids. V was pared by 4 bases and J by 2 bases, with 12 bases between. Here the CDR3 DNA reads TGTGCCAGCAGCCCTGGGGGAGTGCAAGAGACCCAGTACTTC. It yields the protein CASSPGGVQETQYF.

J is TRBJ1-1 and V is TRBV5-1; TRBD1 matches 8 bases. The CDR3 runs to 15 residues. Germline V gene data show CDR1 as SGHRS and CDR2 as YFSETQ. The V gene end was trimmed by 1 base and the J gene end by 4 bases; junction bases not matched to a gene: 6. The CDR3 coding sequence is TGCGCCAGCAGCTTGCAATCCAGGGGGCTCACTGAAGCTTTCTTT. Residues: CASSLQSRGLTEAFF.

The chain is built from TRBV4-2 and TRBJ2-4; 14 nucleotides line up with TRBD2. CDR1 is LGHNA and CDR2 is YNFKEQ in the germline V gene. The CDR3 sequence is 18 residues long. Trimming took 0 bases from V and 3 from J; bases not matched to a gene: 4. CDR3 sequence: CASSQEGLAGADKNIQYF. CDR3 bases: TGTGCCAGCAGCCAAGAGGGACTAGCGGGAGCAGACAAAAACATTCAGTACTTC.

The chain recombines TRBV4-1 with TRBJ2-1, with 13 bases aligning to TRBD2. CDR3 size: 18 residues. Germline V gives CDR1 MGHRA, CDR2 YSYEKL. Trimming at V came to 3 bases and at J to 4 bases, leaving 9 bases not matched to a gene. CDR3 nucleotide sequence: TGCGCCAGCAGCCATCTCGGGGCGACTAGCGGGAGGTACAATGAGCAGTTCTTC. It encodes CASSHLGATSGRYNEQFF.

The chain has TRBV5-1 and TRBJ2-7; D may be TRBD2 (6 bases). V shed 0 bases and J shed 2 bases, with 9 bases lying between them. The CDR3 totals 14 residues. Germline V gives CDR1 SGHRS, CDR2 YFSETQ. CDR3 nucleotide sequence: TGCGCCAGCAGCTTGGGCGGGATCGCCTACGAGCAGTACTTC. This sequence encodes CASSLGGIAYEQYF.

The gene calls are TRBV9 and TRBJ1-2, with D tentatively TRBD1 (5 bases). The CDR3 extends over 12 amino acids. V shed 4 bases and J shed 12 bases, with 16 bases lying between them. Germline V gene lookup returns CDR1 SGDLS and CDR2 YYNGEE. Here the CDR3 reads CASSSGDRANTF. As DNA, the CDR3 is TGTGCCAGCAGCTCGGGGGACCGCGCGAACACCTTC. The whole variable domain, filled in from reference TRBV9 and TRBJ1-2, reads DSGVTQTPKHLITATGQRVTLRCSPRSGDLSVYWYQQSLDQGLQFLIQYYNGEERAKGNILERFSAQQFPDLHSELNLSSLELGDSALYFCASSSGDRANTFGSGTRLTVV.

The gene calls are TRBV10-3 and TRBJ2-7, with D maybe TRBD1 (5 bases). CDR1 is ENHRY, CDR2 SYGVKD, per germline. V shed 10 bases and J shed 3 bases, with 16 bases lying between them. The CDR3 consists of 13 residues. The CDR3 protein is CATRARQLYEQYF. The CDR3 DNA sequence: TGTGCCACCCGCGCCCGACAGCTCTACGAGCAGTACTTC.

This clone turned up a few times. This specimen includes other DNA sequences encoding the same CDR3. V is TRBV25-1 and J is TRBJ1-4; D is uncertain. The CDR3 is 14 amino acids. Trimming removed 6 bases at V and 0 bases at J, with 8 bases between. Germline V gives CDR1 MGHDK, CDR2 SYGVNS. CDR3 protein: CASSPGATNEKLFF. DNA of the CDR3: TGTGCCAGCAGCCCCGGAGCAACTAATGAAAAACTGTTTTTT.

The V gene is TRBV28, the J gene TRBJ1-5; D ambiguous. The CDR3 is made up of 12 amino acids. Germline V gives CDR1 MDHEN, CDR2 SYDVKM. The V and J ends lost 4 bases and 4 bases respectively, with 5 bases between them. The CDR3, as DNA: TGTGCCAGCAGTTACCAAAATCAGCCCCAGCATTTT. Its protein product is CASSYQNQPQHF.

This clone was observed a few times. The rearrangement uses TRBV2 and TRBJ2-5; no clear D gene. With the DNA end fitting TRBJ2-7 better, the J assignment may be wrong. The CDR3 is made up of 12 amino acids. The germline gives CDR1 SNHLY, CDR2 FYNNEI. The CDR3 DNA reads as TGTGCCAGCAGTGCGACTTCTCCCGAGCAGTACTTC. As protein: CASSATSPEQYF.

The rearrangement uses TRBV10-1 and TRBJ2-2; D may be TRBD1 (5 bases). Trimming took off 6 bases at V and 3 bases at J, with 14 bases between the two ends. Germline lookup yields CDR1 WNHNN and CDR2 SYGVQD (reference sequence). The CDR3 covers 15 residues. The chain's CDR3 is CASSSGSGDTGELFF. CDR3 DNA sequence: TGCGCCAGCAGCTCAGGGTCTGGCGACACCGGGGAGCTGTTTTTT.

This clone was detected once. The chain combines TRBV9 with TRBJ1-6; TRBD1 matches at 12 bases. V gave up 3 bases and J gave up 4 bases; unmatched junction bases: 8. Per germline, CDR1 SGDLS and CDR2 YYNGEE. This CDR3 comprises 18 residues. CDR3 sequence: CASSAQPGQGAYNSPLHF. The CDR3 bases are TGTGCCAGCAGCGCTCAACCGGGACAGGGGGCATATAATTCACCCCTCCACTTT.

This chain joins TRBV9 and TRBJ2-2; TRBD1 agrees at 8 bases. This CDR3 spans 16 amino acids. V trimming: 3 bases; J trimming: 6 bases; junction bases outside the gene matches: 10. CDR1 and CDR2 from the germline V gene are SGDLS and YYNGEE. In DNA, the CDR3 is TGTGCCAGCAGCGATCGGGACAGGCCCGGGTCCGGGGAGCTGTTTTTT. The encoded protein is CASSDRDRPGSGELFF.

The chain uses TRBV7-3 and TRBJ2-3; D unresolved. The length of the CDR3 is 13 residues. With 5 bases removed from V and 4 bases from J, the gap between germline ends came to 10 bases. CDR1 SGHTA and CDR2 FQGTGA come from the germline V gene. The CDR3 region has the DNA TGTGCCAGCAGCCGCACGGGCCCAGATACGCAGTATTTT. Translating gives CASSRTGPDTQYF.

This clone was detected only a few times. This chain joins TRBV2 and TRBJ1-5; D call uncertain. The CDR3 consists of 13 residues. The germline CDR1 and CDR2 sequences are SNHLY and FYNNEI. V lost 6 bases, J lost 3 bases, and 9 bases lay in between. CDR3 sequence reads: CASRDTYNQPQHF. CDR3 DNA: TGTGCCAGCAGAGACACCTACAATCAGCCCCAGCATTTT.

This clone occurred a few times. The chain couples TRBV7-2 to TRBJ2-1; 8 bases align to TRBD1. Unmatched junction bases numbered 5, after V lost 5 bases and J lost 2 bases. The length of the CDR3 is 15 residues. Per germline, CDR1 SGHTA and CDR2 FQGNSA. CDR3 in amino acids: CASSAQGAAYNEQFF. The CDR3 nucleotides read TGTGCCAGCAGCGCCCAGGGGGCCGCCTACAATGAGCAGTTCTTC.

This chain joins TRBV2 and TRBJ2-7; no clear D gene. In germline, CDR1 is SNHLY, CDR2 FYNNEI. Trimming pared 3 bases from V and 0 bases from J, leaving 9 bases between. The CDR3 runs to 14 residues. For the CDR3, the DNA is TGTGCCAGCAGTGAGGACCCGTCCTCCTACGAGCAGTACTTC. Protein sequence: CASSEDPSSYEQYF.

In nucleotides, the CDR3 is TGTGCCAGCAGCCAGTCACTAGCGACCCGGTACAATGAGCAGTTCTTC. Amino acids: CASSQSLATRYNEQFF. The chain links TRBV4-2 to TRBJ2-1, with 7 nucleotides matching TRBD2. The CDR3 loop spans 16 amino acids. V dropped 3 bases and J dropped 4; count of bases not matched to a gene: 9. CDR1 is LGHNA, CDR2 YNFKEQ, per germline.

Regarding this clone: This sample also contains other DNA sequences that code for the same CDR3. The CDR3 nucleotides are TGTGCCAGCAGCCAGGGGCCCGGCAATCAGCCCCAGCATTTT. Encoded protein: CASSQGPGNQPQHF. The J gene is TRBJ1-5, the V gene TRBV14; maybe TRBD1 (5 bases). V lost 3 bases and J lost 2, with 8 bases in between. The CDR3 spans 14 residues. Per the germline V gene, CDR1 is SGHDN and CDR2 is FVKESK.